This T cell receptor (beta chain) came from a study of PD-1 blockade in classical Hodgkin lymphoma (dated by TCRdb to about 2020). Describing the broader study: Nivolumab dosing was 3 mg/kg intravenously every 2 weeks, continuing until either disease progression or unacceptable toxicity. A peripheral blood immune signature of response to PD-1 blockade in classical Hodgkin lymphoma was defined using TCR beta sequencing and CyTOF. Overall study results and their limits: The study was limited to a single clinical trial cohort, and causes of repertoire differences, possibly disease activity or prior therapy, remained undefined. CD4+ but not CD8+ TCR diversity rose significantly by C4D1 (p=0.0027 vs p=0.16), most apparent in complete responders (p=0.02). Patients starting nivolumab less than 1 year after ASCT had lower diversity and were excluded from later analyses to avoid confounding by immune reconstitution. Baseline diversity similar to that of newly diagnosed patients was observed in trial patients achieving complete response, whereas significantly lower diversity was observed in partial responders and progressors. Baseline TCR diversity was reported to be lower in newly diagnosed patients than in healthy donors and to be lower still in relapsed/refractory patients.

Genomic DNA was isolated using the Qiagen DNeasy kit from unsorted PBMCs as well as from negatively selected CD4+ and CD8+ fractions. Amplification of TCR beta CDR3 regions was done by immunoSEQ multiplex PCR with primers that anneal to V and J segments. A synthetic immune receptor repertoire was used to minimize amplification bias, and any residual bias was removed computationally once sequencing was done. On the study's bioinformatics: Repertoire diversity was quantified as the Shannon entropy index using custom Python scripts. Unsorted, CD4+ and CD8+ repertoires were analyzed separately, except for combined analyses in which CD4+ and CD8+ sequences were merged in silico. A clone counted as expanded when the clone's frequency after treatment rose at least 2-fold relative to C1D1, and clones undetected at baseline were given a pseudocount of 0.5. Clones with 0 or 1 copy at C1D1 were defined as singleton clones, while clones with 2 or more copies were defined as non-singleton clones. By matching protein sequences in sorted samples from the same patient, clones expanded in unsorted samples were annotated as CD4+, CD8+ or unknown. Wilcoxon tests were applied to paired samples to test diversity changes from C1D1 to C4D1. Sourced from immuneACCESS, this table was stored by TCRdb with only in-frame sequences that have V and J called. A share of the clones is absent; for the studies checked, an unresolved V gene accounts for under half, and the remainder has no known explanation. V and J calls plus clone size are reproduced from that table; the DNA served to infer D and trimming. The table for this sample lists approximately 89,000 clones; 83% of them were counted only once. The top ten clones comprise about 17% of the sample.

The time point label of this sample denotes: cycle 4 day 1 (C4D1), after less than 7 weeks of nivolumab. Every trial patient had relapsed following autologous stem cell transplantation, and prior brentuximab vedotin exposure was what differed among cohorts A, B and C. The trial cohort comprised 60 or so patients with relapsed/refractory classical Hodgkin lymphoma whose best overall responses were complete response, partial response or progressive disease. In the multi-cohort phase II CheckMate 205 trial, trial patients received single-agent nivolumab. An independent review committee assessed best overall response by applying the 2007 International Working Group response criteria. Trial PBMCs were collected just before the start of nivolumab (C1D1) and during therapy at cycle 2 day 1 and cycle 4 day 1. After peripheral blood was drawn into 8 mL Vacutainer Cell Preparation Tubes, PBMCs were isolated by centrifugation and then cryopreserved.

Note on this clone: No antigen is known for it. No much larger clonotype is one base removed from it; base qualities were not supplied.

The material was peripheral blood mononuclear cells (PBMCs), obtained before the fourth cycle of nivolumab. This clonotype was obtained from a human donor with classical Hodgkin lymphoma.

At the DNA level, the sequence is TGTGCCAGCTCGTCGGTGACGGGGATCGGCACAGATACGCAGTATTTT. Translated, this is CASSSVTGIGTDTQYF. The chain is assembled from TRBV6-6 and TRBJ2-3, and possibly TRBD2, on 5 matching bases. According to the germline V gene (reference sequence), CDR1 reads MNHNY and CDR2 reads SVGAGI. CDR3 length: 16 amino acids, cysteine to phenylalanine. The kept DNA is CDR3 alone, 48 bases in frame from the first base. V is reduced by 8 bases and J by 1 base, leaving a spacing of 19 bases between them.